This is a list of T cell receptor beta chains from one sample in a study of naive and memory T cell subsets. TCRdb analysed the UMI-ligation and nested PCR reads with MiXCR anew, one entry per CDR3 protein. The table shows tens of thousands of distinct CDR3 sequences, with about an eighth occurring only once. The specimen was effector memory CD4+ T cells from blood. The receptors here all came from a human donor in good health. Each CDR3 is given with its conserved first and last residue. The order of the fields is clone size, V gene, CDR3 protein. The size field is filled for only some rows; it gives once, few, many or a size class.

few	TRBV10-1	CASSGAGETQYF
few	TRBV15	CATSRGQGVGYNSPLHF
many	TRBV7-3	CASSPGGAGGYEQYF
NA	TRBV12-3/TRBV12-4	CASSFGGADYGYTF
medium-sized	TRBV3-1	CASSQGLGYEQYF
many	TRBV5-1	CASSLEPGQGYEQYF
few	TRBV5-1	CASSGGQLNTEAFF
NA	TRBV5-5	CASSFLPGGNEKLFF
NA	TRBV4-3	CASSQEAGIYGYTF
NA	TRBV21-1	CASSKEMRRGTQRNYEQYF
NA	TRBV20-1	CSTLTGGVEAFF
many	TRBV7-2	CASSLASNRADTQYF
many	TRBV11-2	CASSFDHYEQYF
few	TRBV29-1	CSAMTVLYGYTF
few	TRBV20-1	CSARLRGGGETQYF
many	TRBV6-5	CASHQGGYGYTF
few	TRBV6-1	CASRAGAPAAYNEQFF
NA	TRBV7-2	CASSRQGDTEAFF
NA	TRBV6-1	CASSEMTGTDTQYF
few	TRBV6-2/TRBV6-3	CASRPGLAGRGELFF
few	TRBV18	CASSPAPQETQYF
many	TRBV27	CASSLEATWYF